The entry below describes one TCR beta chain. What it recognizes is unknown. V was clipped by 4 bases and J by 0 bases; unmatched bases: 1. Germline CDR1 and CDR2: LGHDT and YNNKEL (reference sequence). The CDR3 contains 15 residues. The data were taken from a study of blood T cells in healthy people across ages. Points from the study as a whole: Older individuals had lower TCR beta diversity per million T cells (the decline was roughly linear). Samples with more naive T cells showed higher observed beta diversity. Diversity figures based on one million T cells were deemed too low.

The use of a sample-barcoded 5' primer and a J-beta primer mix characterized a second PCR of roughly 7 to 11 cycles. Each TCR beta cDNA got a 12-nucleotide random molecular identifier. TCRdb reprocessed the 5' RACE reads with MiXCR, giving one entry per CDR3 protein. The sample lists about 720,000 distinct CDR3 sequences, 20% to 25% occurring once. Sequenced material: blood. The V call is TRBV3-1, the J call TRBJ2-4; 9 bases fit TRBD2. The clonotype comes from a man between 65 and 79 years old in good health. Here the CDR3 reads CASSPTSGAKNIQYF. For the CDR3, the DNA is TGTGCCAGCAGCCCGACTAGCGGAGCCAAAAACATTCAGTACTTC.